This TCR beta chain was recovered during a study of spatial heterogeneity in lung cancer (dated by TCRdb to about 2019). Background on the whole study: Samples were obtained from over 70 patients with early-stage, untreated non-small cell lung cancer from the lung TRACERx cohort. Follow-up PBMC samples were sequenced whenever available, with the median time to follow-up being around two years after resection. Beta-chain transcripts were consistently detected in greater numbers than alpha-chain transcripts, which likely reflected higher beta-chain transcript abundance. In the raw uncorrected reads, each unique combination of TCR and UMI appeared more than ten times on average. The study quantitatively compared TCR alpha and beta repertoires across multiple tumor regions, matched nontumor lung and blood in non-small cell lung cancer. The study linked features of the TCR repertoire to counts of nonsynonymous mutations, which were determined by whole-exome sequencing of tumor tissue. Both alpha and beta chains were TCR-sequenced in approximately 200 tumor regions, about 69 matched nontumor lung samples and 45 to 60 PBMC samples obtained at surgery.

This clonotype was observed a few times. Its antigen remains undetermined. Base qualities are not at hand, and no much larger clone is one base apart. The investigation overall reported the following: Ubiquitous expanded tumor TCRs were found in blood more often at tumor resection than at routine follow-up. Only roughly 15 patients were included in the comparisons of baseline and follow-up blood repertoires. Confirming at a functional level the hypothesis that regional TCRs recognize regional mutations was considered to require additional single-cell paired TCR alpha and beta sequencing.

The sample's time point label, in plain terms: blood at routine non-recurrence follow-up after resection. Without any cell sorting, TCR sequencing was performed on whole RNA extracted either from tumor and nontumor lung tissue or from cryopreserved PBMC samples. A patient was chosen for TCR sequencing only when enough RNA was available from at least two tumor regions. The library was prepared using 5' RACE. Instrument on record: NextSeq 500. In the TCR library protocol, a unique molecular identifier was attached to each TCR cDNA molecule so that PCR and sequencing errors could be corrected. In the paper's pipeline: TCR identification, UMI-based error correction and CDR3 extraction were all carried out with Decombinator tools. Expanded TCRs were defined as those above a frequency of 2 per 1,000, corresponding to the top 1% of the tumor frequency distribution. Each repertoire was subsampled 100 times to 5,000 TCRs, after which Renyi diversity was computed with the R vegan package. CDR3 similarity networks were built from amino acid triplet string-kernel similarity, connecting CDR3s with pairwise similarity above 0.82. TCRdb ran its own pipeline on the public reads, namely fastp trimming at Q25 and MiXCR clone calling, and kept in-frame beta chains. Each CDR3 protein gets just one entry, which takes the most common genes and DNA from the rows behind it. The V and J calls shown here were made by TCRdb, not taken from the authors' results. The sample table holds more than 75,000 distinct CDR3 sequences, of which less than 20% were seen once. The ten largest clones take up around a fifth of the sample.

The sample consisted of PBMCs, taken at follow-up. The TCR sequence derives from a male donor with early-stage non-small cell lung cancer.

The encoded CDR3 is CSARGTGSNTEAFF. The DNA sequence is TGCAGTGCTAGAGGGACAGGGTCGAACACTGAAGCTTTCTTT. In this chain, TRBV20-1 is recombined with TRBJ1-1; 8 junctional bases match TRBD1. Trimmed from V: 1 base; trimmed from J: 1 base; junction bases lacking a gene match: 2. The germline V gene encodes CDR1 DFQATT and CDR2 SNEGSKA (reference sequence). Counted from cysteine to phenylalanine, this CDR3 has 14 amino acids. Only CDR3 DNA remains: 42 bases, in frame from the first base.